The T cell receptor beta chain described here comes from a study of T cell responses to AZD1222 COVID-19 vaccine. Across the study: Second-dose timings of about 4 or about 12 weeks were pooled.

Remarks on this clone: Its antigen is currently unknown.

Study conclusions and caveats: The study reported that nearly half of spike-specific TCRs target unmutated variant regions.

Generated by immunoSEQ multiplex PCR, the TCRdb table keeps only in-frame clones and is missing some. This sample carries more than 110,000 clones, 80% to 95% of them seen once, and the ten largest clones take around 3.6%. The material was peripheral blood, obtained on day 0 of AZD1222 vaccination. The TCR comes from an adult in good health.

CDR3 region: CASRAQGGYEKLFF. For the CDR3, the DNA is TGTGCCAGCAGGGCACAGGGCGGGTATGAAAAACTGTTTTTT. The chain carries TRBV6-5 and TRBJ1-4; D is perhaps TRBD1 (6 bases). V lost 6 bases to trimming and J lost 6 bases, with 14 bases between them. The CDR3 contains 14 residues. Germline V CDR1 and CDR2: MNHEY, SVGAGI.